This T cell receptor beta chain was sequenced in a study of blood T cell repertoires in COVID-19. Study-wide background: The study drew acute and convalescent COVID-19 samples from the United States, Italy and Spain.

The germline V gene has CDR1 SGHKS and CDR2 YYEKEE (reference sequence). CDR3 length: 16 residues. V was clipped by 0 bases and J by 4 bases, with 11 bases between them. Libraries were prepared by immunoSEQ multiplex PCR; TCRdb keeps only in-frame clonotypes and omits some of them. The sample includes 9,500 to 15,000 clones, approximately 85% of them seen just once. The sample taken for sequencing was peripheral blood. The gene calls are TRBV5-5 and TRBJ1-6; D ambiguous. The TCR sequence derives from a woman aged 60 to 75 with acute or convalescent COVID-19. CDR3 bases: TGTGCCAGCAGCTTGGGTGTGGCGGCGTATAATTCACCCCTCCACTTT. This codes for CASSLGVAAYNSPLHF.